These 10 T cell receptor beta chains were all obtained from the same sample, sequenced in a study of shared clonotypes between healthy human individuals. The method was immunoSEQ multiplex PCR; TCRdb's version includes in-frame clones alone and lacks a portion of them. The sample carries some 470,000 clones, around 80% recorded once. Sequenced sample: PBMCs. Receptors originate from a woman aged 35 to 49 in good health. Some clones in this sample may be carry-over from other donors' samples.

V and J are TRBV2 and TRBJ2-6, with unresolved D. Germline CDR1 is SNHLY and CDR2 is FYNNEI. The V end lost 0 bases, the J end lost 3 bases, and 9 bases lay between the germline ends. The CDR3 length is 16 residues. CDR3 DNA sequence: TGTGCCAGCAGTGAAGCCGGGTTTGGTGGGGCCAACGTCCTGACTTTC. Translated: CASSEAGFGGANVLTF.

The genes are TRBV19 and TRBJ2-7; TRBD2 aligns across 10 bases. The CDR3 spans 15 residues. V trimming: 6 bases; J trimming: 2 bases; junction bases outside the gene matches: 7. The germline CDR1 and CDR2 sequences are LNHDA and SQIVND (reference sequence). DNA of the CDR3: TGTGCCAGTAGGAAAGCGGGAGGGCCGACCTACGAGCAGTACTTC. Encoded protein: CASRKAGGPTYEQYF.

This clone was recorded once. Other DNA variants within this sample encode the same CDR3. V is TRBV29-1 and J is TRBJ1-2; D is undetermined. Germline CDR1 and CDR2: SQVTM and ANQGSEA. The CDR3 consists of 12 residues. The CDR3 sequence: CSVSSANYGYTF. The CDR3 bases are TGCAGTGTGTCAAGTGCTAACTATGGCTACACCTTC.

The chain recombines TRBV28 with TRBJ1-4; TRBD1 might be the D (6 bases). Germline loops: CDR1 MDHEN, CDR2 SYDVKM. This CDR3 has 15 amino acids. V was clipped by 4 bases and J by 4 bases, with 13 bases between them. CDR3 nucleotides: TGTGCCAGCAGTTCCCCCCAGGGGAATAATGAAAAACTGTTTTTT. Translated, it gives CASSSPQGNNEKLFF.

V is TRBV25-1 and J is TRBJ1-1; D unclear. There are 14 residues in the CDR3. Trimming stripped 5 bases from V and 1 base from J, with 11 bases between. The germline gives CDR1 MGHDK, CDR2 SYGVNS. As DNA, the CDR3 is TGTGCCAGCAGTCGGGCAAACCAGAACACTGAAGCTTTCTTT. This codes for CASSRANQNTEAFF.

The chain combines TRBV11-3 with TRBJ2-3; 8 nucleotides match TRBD1. There are 16 residues in the CDR3. Germline V lookup: CDR1 SGHNT, CDR2 YENEEA. The junction had 13 bases not matched to a gene; V was cut back by 5 bases and J by 6 bases. CDR3 nucleotide sequence: TGTGCCAGCAGCCCCTCGGCAACAGGGGGAAGGGATACGCAGTATTTT. It translates to CASSPSATGGRDTQYF.

In its sample, this clone was seen a few times. V is TRBV5-1 and J is TRBJ2-2, with no clear D. Germline V gene data show CDR1 as SGHRS and CDR2 as YFSETQ. This CDR3 has 15 amino acids. Trimming took 2 bases from V and 3 from J, leaving 11 bases between them. Written as DNA, the CDR3 is TGCGCCAGCAGCTTTGATCGGGTAGACACCGGGGAGCTGTTTTTT. This encodes CASSFDRVDTGELFF.

V and J are TRBV5-1 and TRBJ1-4, with 7 bases fitting TRBD1. V was clipped by 4 bases and J by 4 bases; unmatched bases: 4. Germline lookup yields CDR1 SGHRS and CDR2 YFSETQ. The CDR3 has 14 amino acids. The CDR3, as DNA: TGCGCCAGCAGCCGCCAGGGGGATAATGAAAAACTGTTTTTT. Its protein is CASSRQGDNEKLFF.

The chain recombines TRBV6-4 with TRBJ2-3; TRBD2 agrees at 8 bases. Germline CDR1 is MRHNA and CDR2 is SNTAGT. This CDR3 is 14 amino acids long. The V gene end was trimmed by 0 bases and the J gene end by 6 bases; junction bases not matched to a gene: 2. This CDR3 is CASSDSAGADTQYF. CDR3 in DNA: TGTGCCAGCAGTGACTCAGCGGGAGCTGATACGCAGTATTTT.

The chain combines TRBV5-1 with TRBJ2-7; TRBD2 matches at 7 bases. Germline V gene data show CDR1 as SGHRS and CDR2 as YFSETQ. V was pared by 5 bases and J by 6 bases, with 8 bases of the junction left unmatched. The CDR3 is 13 residues long. DNA for the CDR3: TGCGCCAGCAGTACGGCGGGAGAGCTCGAGCAGTACTTC. Its protein is CASSTAGELEQYF. Filled out from reference TRBV5-1 and TRBJ2-7, the complete variable domain reads KAGVTQTPRYLIKTRGQQVTLSCSPISGHRSVSWYQQTPGQGLQFLFEYFSETQRNKGNFPGRFSGRQFSNSRSEMNVSTLELGDSALYLCASSTAGELEQYFGPGTRLTVT.